This TCR beta chain was identified in a study of T cells in Graves' hyperthyroidism and ophthalmopathy. Study details: Peripheral blood samples were taken at initial diagnosis, prior to any treatment.

RNA transcripts were the template for amplifying TCR beta CDR3 regions. Initially, a first-round RT-PCR of the TCR CDR3 employed the HTBI primer set. TCRdb fed the multiplex PCR reads into MiXCR, producing one record per CDR3 protein. The sample consists of hundreds of thousands of distinct CDR3 sequences, 35% of them appearing once. Study-wide points: Also found in blood were most expanded thyroid clonotypes above 0.001.

Based on clinical symptoms, serum thyroxine and TRAb, thyroid ultrasound and orbital computed tomography, diagnoses were reached. This clonotype was picked up a small number of times. Antigen: not known. Sequencing was carried out using blood. This receptor was obtained from a middle-aged woman with Graves' hyperthyroidism.

The CDR3 protein is CASSQVWTAFSEQYF. The CDR3 DNA sequence: TGCGCCAGCAGCCAAGTCTGGACCGCCTTTTCCGAGCAGTACTTC. This chain uses TRBV4-1 with TRBJ2-7; no firm D call. CDR1 and CDR2 from the germline V gene are MGHRA and YSYEKL. V was shortened by 1 base and J by 6 bases, with 16 bases between the two germline ends. There are 15 residues in the CDR3.